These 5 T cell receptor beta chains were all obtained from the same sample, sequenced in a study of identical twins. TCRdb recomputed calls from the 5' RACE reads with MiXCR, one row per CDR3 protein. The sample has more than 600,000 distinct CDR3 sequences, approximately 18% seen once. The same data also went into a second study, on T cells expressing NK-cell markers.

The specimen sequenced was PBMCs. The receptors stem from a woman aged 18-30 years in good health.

CDR3 DNA sequence: TGTGCCAGCAGCGCACGGACAGGTTACAACTACGAGCAGTACTTC. Its translation: CASSARTGYNYEQYF. The gene calls are TRBV7-9 and TRBJ2-7, with TRBD1 identical over 7 bases. CDR1 is SEHNR and CDR2 is FQNEAQ in the germline V gene (reference sequence). The CDR3 contains 15 residues. Unmatched junction bases numbered 10, after V lost 5 bases and J lost 3 bases.

The CDR3 loop reads CSANRNEHTEAFF. The CDR3 nucleotides read TGCAGTGCTAACCGAAACGAACACACTGAAGCTTTCTTT. This sequence joins TRBV20-1 and TRBJ1-1, with unresolved D. Trimming shortened V by 4 bases and J by 3 bases, and 12 bases separated the two germline ends. Germline lookup yields CDR1 DFQATT and CDR2 SNEGSKA (reference sequence). The CDR3 runs to 13 residues.

The CDR3 loop reads CATSSSFLRASSEQYF. The DNA for the CDR3 is TGTGCCACCAGCAGTAGTTTCCTGAGGGCTAGCAGCGAGCAGTACTTC. This chain uses TRBV15 with TRBJ2-7; tentatively, D is TRBD2 (5 bases). CDR3 length equals 16 residues. V was pared by 3 bases and J by 6 bases, with 21 bases between. Germline V gene data show CDR1 as LNHNV and CDR2 as YYDKDF (reference sequence).

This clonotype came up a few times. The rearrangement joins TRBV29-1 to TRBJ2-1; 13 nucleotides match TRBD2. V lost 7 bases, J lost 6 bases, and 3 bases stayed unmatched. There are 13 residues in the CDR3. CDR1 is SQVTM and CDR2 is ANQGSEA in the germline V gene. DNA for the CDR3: TGCAGCGGACGGACTAGCGGGAGCAATGAGCAGTTCTTC. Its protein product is CSGRTSGSNEQFF.

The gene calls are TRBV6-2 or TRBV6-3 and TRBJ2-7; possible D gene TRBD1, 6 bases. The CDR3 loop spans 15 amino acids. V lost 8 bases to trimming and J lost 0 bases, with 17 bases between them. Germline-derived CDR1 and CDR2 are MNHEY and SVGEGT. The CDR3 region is CASRSYDRFSYEQYF. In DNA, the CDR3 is TGTGCCAGCCGTTCCTACGACAGGTTCTCCTACGAGCAGTACTTC.